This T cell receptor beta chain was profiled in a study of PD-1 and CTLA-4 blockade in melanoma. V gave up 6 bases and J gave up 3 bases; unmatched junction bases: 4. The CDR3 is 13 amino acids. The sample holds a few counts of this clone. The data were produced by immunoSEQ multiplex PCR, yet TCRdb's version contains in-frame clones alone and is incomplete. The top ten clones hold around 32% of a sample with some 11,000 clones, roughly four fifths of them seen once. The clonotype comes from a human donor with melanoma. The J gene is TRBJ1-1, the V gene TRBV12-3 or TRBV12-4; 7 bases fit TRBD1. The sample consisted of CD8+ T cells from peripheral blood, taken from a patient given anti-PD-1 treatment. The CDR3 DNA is TGTGCCAGCAGAAAACAGGGGTACACTGAAGCTTTCTTT. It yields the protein CASRKQGYTEAFF.